This passage covers 21 T cell receptor beta chains from one sample sequenced in a study of blood T cell repertoires in COVID-19. Sequencing was performed with immunoSEQ multiplex PCR; in TCRdb, only in-frame clones are kept and a portion is missing. The table includes more than 60,000 clones, 65% to 85% detected once. The sample taken for sequencing was peripheral blood. Every receptor here comes from a man in his fifties or sixties with acute or convalescent COVID-19.

The chain combines TRBV7-9 with TRBJ2-2; 10 nucleotides agree with TRBD2. Germline trimming cut 4 bases from V and 3 bases from J; bases unmatched to any gene: 5. The CDR3 extends over 16 amino acids. CDR1 and CDR2 from the germline V gene are SEHNR and FQNEAQ (reference sequence). CDR3 in DNA: TGTGCCAGCAGCTCCCAACTAGCGGGATACACCGGGGAGCTGTTTTTT. It codes for CASSSQLAGYTGELFF.

The genes are TRBV7-3 and TRBJ2-2; TRBD1 matches at 7 bases. The junction had 3 bases not matched to a gene; V was cut back by 5 bases and J by 0 bases. CDR1 is SGHTA and CDR2 is FQGTGA in the germline V gene. This CDR3 spans 15 amino acids. CDR3 loop: CASSPDRANTGELFF. Here the CDR3 DNA reads TGTGCCAGCAGCCCAGACAGGGCGAACACCGGGGAGCTGTTTTTT.

The chain employs TRBV20-1 and TRBJ1-5, with no clear D. In germline, CDR1 is DFQATT, CDR2 SNEGSKA (reference sequence). This CDR3 comprises 15 residues. V lost 3 bases to trimming and J lost 7 bases, with 19 bases between them. The CDR3 reads CSASSQPAPGQPQHF. CDR3 coding DNA: TGCAGTGCTAGTTCGCAGCCCGCCCCGGGGCAGCCCCAGCATTTT.

The chain is built from TRBV28 and TRBJ1-3, with no clear D. Between the trimmed V and J ends, which lost 6 bases and 6 bases, there was a span of 6 bases. CDR3 length: 11 residues. Germline V gene sequence: CDR1 MDHEN, CDR2 SYDVKM. The DNA for the CDR3 is TGTGCCAGCAGGCAGGCAAACACCATATATTTT. This codes for CASRQANTIYF.

This clone was counted ten times or more. The chain combines TRBV27 with TRBJ2-7, with D hard to call. In germline, CDR1 is MNHEY, CDR2 SMNVEV (reference sequence). Between the trimmed V and J ends, which lost 5 bases and 0 bases, there was a span of 5 bases. The CDR3 contains 12 residues. The CDR3 reads CASSPSSYEQYF. In DNA form, the CDR3 reads TGTGCCAGCAGTCCGAGCTCCTACGAGCAGTACTTC.

The chain is built from TRBV5-1 and TRBJ2-1; TRBD1 aligns across 8 bases. Trimming removed 4 bases from V and 5 bases from J; junction bases left unmatched: 11. Germline V gives CDR1 SGHRS, CDR2 YFSETQ. CDR3 size: 16 residues. CDR3 protein: CASSPLGQVGDNEQFF. DNA of the CDR3: TGCGCCAGCAGCCCGCTGGGACAGGTAGGGGACAATGAGCAGTTCTTC. The full variable domain, its missing parts supplied by reference TRBV5-1 and TRBJ2-1, is KAGVTQTPRYLIKTRGQQVTLSCSPISGHRSVSWYQQTPGQGLQFLFEYFSETQRNKGNFPGRFSGRQFSNSRSEMNVSTLELGDSALYLCASSPLGQVGDNEQFFGPGTRLTVL.

This chain links TRBV7-2 with TRBJ2-5; TRBD1 is a possible D gene (6 bases). Trimming pared 5 bases from V and 2 bases from J, leaving 12 bases between. CDR3 length equals 14 residues. Per germline, CDR1 SGHTA and CDR2 FQGNSA. CDR3 residues: CASSHQTGQETQYF. CDR3 nucleotide sequence: TGTGCCAGCAGCCATCAGACAGGACAAGAGACCCAGTACTTC. Combining the CDR3 with reference TRBV7-2 and TRBJ2-5 gives the whole variable domain GAGVSQSPSNKVTEKGKDVELRCDPISGHTALYWYRQSLGQGLEFLIYFQGNSAPDKSGLPSDRFSAERTGGSVSTLTIQRTQQEDSAVYLCASSHQTGQETQYFGPGTRLLVL.

This rearrangement joins TRBV12-3 or TRBV12-4 to TRBJ1-2, with a possible D match to TRBD1 (5 bases). Between the trimmed V and J ends, which lost 3 bases and 5 bases, there was a span of 10 bases. The CDR3 loop spans 13 amino acids. CDR3 loop: CASSFARDYGYTF. The CDR3 DNA sequence: TGTGCCAGCAGTTTCGCCAGGGATTATGGCTACACCTTC.

In this sample, this clone turned up once. This rearrangement joins TRBV11-3 to TRBJ2-3, with 10 bases identical to TRBD2. The CDR3 contains 18 residues. Germline V gives CDR1 SGHNT, CDR2 YENEEA. V lost 2 bases and J lost 0; bases outside the gene matches: 8. The chain's CDR3 is CASSLLAGVATSTDTQYF. The CDR3 DNA follows: TGTGCCAGCAGCTTACTAGCGGGAGTCGCAACTAGCACAGATACGCAGTATTTT. Looking up the rest from reference TRBV11-3 and TRBJ2-3 gives the full variable domain: EAGVVQSPRYKIIEKKQPVAFWCNPISGHNTLYWYLQNLGQGPELLIRYENEEAVDDSQLPKDRFSAERLKGVDSTLKIQPAELGDSAVYLCASSLLAGVATSTDTQYFGPGTRLTVL.

In its sample, this clone was seen once. V gene TRBV9 combines with J gene TRBJ1-6, with 8 bases identical to TRBD1. CDR3 length equals 15 residues. Germline values: CDR1 SGDLS, CDR2 YYNGEE. The trim removed 4 bases at V and 7 bases at J, leaving 7 bases unmatched. The CDR3 DNA sequence: TGTGCCAGCAGCTTTGGACAGGGTCTCAATTCACCCCTCCACTTT. Protein sequence: CASSFGQGLNSPLHF.

This chain uses TRBV18 with TRBJ2-1; 7 bases fit TRBD1. The CDR3 totals 15 residues. Per the germline V gene, CDR1 is KGHSH and CDR2 is LQKENI. Unmatched junction bases numbered 7, after V lost 2 bases and J lost 6 bases. For the CDR3, the DNA is TGTGCCAGCTCACCATGGACAGGTGGGGGCAATGAGCAGTTCTTC. As protein: CASSPWTGGGNEQFF.

The CDR3 spells CASSWGTSVNTGELFF. CDR3 nucleotide sequence: TGTGCCAGCAGCTGGGGGACTAGCGTAAACACCGGGGAGCTGTTTTTT. This chain connects TRBV5-5 to TRBJ2-2; 10 positions agree with TRBD2. CDR1 SGHKS and CDR2 YYEKEE come from the germline V gene (reference sequence). The V gene end was trimmed by 3 bases and the J gene end by 2 bases; junction bases not matched to a gene: 4. CDR3 length equals 16 residues.

The chain is built from TRBV5-4 and TRBJ1-6; D may be TRBD1 (6 bases). Germline values: CDR1 SGHNT, CDR2 YYREEE (reference sequence). The CDR3 is made up of 14 amino acids. Trimming took 4 bases from V and 7 from J, leaving 12 bases between them. As DNA, the CDR3 is TGTGCCAGCAGCCTTAGGGGGGGCAATTCACCCCTCCACTTT. Its protein is CASSLRGGNSPLHF.

This clone was seen a single time. The chain links TRBV6-5 to TRBJ2-3; possible D gene TRBD2, 7 bases. Germline assignment: CDR1 MNHEY and CDR2 SVGAGI. Trimming took 5 bases from V and 6 from J, leaving 18 bases between them. The CDR3 sequence is 15 residues long. The CDR3 protein is CASSRRGGLTDTQYF. The CDR3 nucleotides are TGTGCCAGCAGTAGAAGGGGGGGCCTGACGGATACGCAGTATTTT.

The V gene is TRBV5-6, the J gene TRBJ2-4; TRBD1 aligns across 9 bases. The CDR3 loop spans 13 amino acids. Germline V gives CDR1 SGHDT, CDR2 YYEEEE. The J segment lost 6 bases and the V segment lost 4 bases, leaving 2 bases of the junction unmatched. Here the CDR3 DNA reads TGTGCCAGCAGCCCGACAGGGGGAAACATTCAGTACTTC. Translating gives CASSPTGGNIQYF.

The rearrangement uses TRBV5-6 and TRBJ2-7, with D perhaps TRBD2 (6 bases). In germline, CDR1 is SGHDT, CDR2 YYEEEE. V was trimmed by 7 bases and J by 7 bases, leaving 21 bases between them. This CDR3 is built from 14 residues. CDR3 region: CASGRDSLREEQYF. The CDR3 nucleotides read TGTGCCAGCGGTCGGGACTCTCTTAGGGAAGAGCAGTACTTC.

The chain carries TRBV7-2 and TRBJ1-2, with D possibly being TRBD1 (5 bases). V was shortened by 6 bases and J by 2 bases, with 13 bases between the two germline ends. Germline CDR1 reads SGHTA; CDR2 reads FQGNSA. There are 14 residues in the CDR3. The CDR3 loop reads CASRGRGSNYGYTF. The DNA of the CDR3 is TGTGCCAGCAGGGGGAGGGGCTCGAACTATGGCTACACCTTC.

The chain carries TRBV7-8 and TRBJ2-1; the D gene is possibly TRBD2 (7 bases). The CDR3 spans 15 residues. V was pared by 4 bases and J by 9 bases, with 19 bases between. Germline V gives CDR1 SGHVS, CDR2 FQNEAQ. CDR3 DNA: TGTGCCAGCAGCTCTCTGGGGGCGGGAGCGGGTGAGCAGTTCTTC. Translated: CASSSLGAGAGEQFF.

This chain joins TRBV5-8 and TRBJ2-5; TRBD1 matches at 7 bases. Germline CDR1 and CDR2: SGHTS and YDEGEE. The CDR3 has 16 amino acids. Trimming removed 3 bases from V and 5 bases from J; junction bases left unmatched: 13. The DNA for the CDR3 is TGTGCCAGCAGCTCCCTAGACGAAACAGGGGACGAGACCCAGTACTTC. This translates into CASSSLDETGDETQYF.

With respect to this clone: It is unclear where the CDR3 begins or ends on the DNA, so no DNA is shown, and the CDR3 is as TCRdb lists it. The J gene is TRBJ1-4, the V gene TRBV21-1; whether TRBD1, the table's D call, matches the DNA was not checked. TRBV21-1 is classified as a pseudogene. The CDR3 is 16 residues long, counting both termini. CDR3 loop: CASSKVAQGSNRELFF.

In its sample, this clone was seen once. The V and J genes are TRBV24-1 and TRBJ2-7; D might be TRBD1 (6 bases). Trimming cost V 5 bases and J 6 bases, with 16 bases left between them. Germline V gene data show CDR1 as KGHDR and CDR2 as SFDVKD. The CDR3 runs 14 residues. This CDR3 reads CATSGGPSSGEQYF. Here the CDR3 DNA reads TGTGCCACCAGTGGGGGGCCCTCGAGCGGCGAGCAGTACTTC.